This T cell receptor (beta chain) was sequenced in a study of blood T cell repertoires in COVID-19. V lost 4 bases and J lost 7, with 15 bases in between. CDR1 is SGHRS and CDR2 is YFSETQ in the germline V gene. The CDR3 length is 14 residues. This clone was observed once. Measured with immunoSEQ multiplex PCR; TCRdb has only the in-frame clones, and not every one. The table includes 250,000 to 350,000 clones, about nine tenths detected once. The gene calls are TRBV5-1 and TRBJ1-5; D is uncertain. The sample comprised peripheral blood. This clonotype originated in a woman aged 25 to 39 with COVID-19, enrolled during active disease. The DNA of the CDR3 is TGCGCCAGCAGCGCTTGGGGAGGCGAGCAGCCCCAGCATTTT. Translating gives CASSAWGGEQPQHF. The entire variable domain, with the rest obtained from reference TRBV5-1 and TRBJ1-5, is as follows: KAGVTQTPRYLIKTRGQQVTLSCSPISGHRSVSWYQQTPGQGLQFLFEYFSETQRNKGNFPGRFSGRQFSNSRSEMNVSTLELGDSALYLCASSAWGGEQPQHFGDGTRLSIL.